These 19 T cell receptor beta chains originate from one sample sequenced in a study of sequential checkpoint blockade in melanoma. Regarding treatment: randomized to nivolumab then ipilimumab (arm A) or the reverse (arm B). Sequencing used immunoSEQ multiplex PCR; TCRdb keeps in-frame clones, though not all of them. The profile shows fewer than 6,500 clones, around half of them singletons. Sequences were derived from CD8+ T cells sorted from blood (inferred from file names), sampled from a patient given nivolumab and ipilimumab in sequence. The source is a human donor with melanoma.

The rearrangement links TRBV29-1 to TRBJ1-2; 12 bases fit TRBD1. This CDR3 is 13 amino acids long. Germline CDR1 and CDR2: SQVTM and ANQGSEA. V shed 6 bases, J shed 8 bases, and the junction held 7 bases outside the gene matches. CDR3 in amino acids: CSVGTGGAPGYTF. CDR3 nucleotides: TGCAGCGTCGGGACAGGGGGCGCACCCGGCTACACCTTC.

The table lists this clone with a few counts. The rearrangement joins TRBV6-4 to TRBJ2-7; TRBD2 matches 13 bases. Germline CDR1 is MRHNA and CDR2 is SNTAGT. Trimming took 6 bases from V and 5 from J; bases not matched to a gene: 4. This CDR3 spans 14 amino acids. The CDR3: CASRRTSGSNEQYF. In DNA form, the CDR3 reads TGTGCCAGCAGGAGGACTAGCGGGAGCAACGAGCAGTACTTC.

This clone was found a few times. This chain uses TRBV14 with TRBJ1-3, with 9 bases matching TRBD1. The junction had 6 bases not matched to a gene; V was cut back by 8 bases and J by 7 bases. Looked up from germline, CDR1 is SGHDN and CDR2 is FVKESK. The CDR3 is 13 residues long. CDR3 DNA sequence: TGTGCCAGCGGGACAGGGAGTAGGAACACCATATATTTT. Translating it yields CASGTGSRNTIYF.

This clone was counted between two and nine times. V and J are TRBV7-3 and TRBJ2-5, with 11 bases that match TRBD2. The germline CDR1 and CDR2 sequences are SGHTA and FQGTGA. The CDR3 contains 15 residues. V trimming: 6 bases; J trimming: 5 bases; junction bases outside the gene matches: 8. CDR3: CASSSSGGSKETQYF. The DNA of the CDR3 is TGTGCCAGCAGTTCTAGCGGGGGGTCCAAGGAGACCCAGTACTTC.

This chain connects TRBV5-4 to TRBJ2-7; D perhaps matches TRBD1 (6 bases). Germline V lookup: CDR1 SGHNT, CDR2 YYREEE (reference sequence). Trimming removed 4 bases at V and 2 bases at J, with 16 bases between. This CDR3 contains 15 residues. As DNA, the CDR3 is TGTGCCAGCAGCGCGATGAATGACAGGACCTACGAGCAGTACTTC. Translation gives CASSAMNDRTYEQYF.

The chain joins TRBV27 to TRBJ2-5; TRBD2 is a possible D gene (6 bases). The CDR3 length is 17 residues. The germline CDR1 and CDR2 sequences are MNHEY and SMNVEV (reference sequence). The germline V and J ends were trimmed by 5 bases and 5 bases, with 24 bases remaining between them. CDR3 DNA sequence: TGTGCCAGCAGTCTCTCCTCCGCGGGGACGGGTTGGGAGACCCAGTACTTC. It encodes CASSLSSAGTGWETQYF.

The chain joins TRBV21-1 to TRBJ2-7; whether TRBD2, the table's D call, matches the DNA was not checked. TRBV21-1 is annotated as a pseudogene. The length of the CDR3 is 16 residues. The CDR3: CASSPLGGGHTYEQYF. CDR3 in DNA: TGTGCCAGCAGCCCCCTTGGGGGGGGCCATACCTACGAGCAGTACTTC.

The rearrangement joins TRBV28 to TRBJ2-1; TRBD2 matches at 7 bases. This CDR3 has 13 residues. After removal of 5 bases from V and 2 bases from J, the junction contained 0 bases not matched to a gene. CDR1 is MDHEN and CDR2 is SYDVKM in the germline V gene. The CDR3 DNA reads TGTGCCAGCAGTCGGGAGGCCTACAATGAGCAGTTCTTC. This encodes CASSREAYNEQFF.

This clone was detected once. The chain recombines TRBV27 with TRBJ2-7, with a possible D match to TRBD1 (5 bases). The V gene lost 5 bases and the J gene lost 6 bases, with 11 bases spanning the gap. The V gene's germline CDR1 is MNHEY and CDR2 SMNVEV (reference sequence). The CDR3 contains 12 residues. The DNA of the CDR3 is TGTGCCAGCAGTAGATGGGGCCGCGAGCAGTACTTC. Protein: CASSRWGREQYF.

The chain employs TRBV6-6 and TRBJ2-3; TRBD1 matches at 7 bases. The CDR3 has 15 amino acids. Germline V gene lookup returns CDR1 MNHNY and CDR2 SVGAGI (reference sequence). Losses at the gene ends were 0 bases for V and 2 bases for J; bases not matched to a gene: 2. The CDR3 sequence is CASSYSRGPTDTQYF. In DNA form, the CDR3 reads TGTGCCAGCAGTTACTCGAGGGGGCCCACAGATACGCAGTATTTT.

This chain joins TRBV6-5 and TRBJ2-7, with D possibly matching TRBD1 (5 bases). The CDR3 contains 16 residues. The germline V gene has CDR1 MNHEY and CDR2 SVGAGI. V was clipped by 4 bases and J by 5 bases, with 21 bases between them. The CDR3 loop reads CASSSLRQGRYDEQYF. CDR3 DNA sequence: TGTGCCAGCAGTTCTCTCCGCCAGGGAAGGTATGACGAGCAGTACTTC.

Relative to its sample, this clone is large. The DNA for the CDR3 is TGTGCCAGCAGTTTATTCCCAGGGGGACCTCACTACGAGCAGTACTTC. It yields the protein CASSLFPGGPHYEQYF. The chain joins TRBV28 to TRBJ2-7, with 7 bases aligning to TRBD1. V dropped 1 base and J dropped 3; count of bases not matched to a gene: 9. The CDR3 extends over 16 amino acids. Germline CDR1 and CDR2: MDHEN and SYDVKM.

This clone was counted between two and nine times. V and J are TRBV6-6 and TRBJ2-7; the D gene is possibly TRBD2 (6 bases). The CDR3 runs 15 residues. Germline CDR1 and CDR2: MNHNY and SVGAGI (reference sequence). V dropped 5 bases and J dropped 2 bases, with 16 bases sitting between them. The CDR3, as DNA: TGTGCCAGCAGTCTGACAAGCGGGCGAGCCTACGAGCAGTACTTC. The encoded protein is CASSLTSGRAYEQYF.

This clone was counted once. CDR3 DNA: TGTGCCAGCAGTTACTTCGACGGACAGGAGTCTAATGAAAAACTGTTTTTT. It specifies CASSYFDGQESNEKLFF. This sequence joins TRBV28 and TRBJ1-4; TRBD1 aligns across 7 bases. After removal of 4 bases from V and 3 bases from J, the junction contained 11 bases not matched to a gene. Germline V lookup: CDR1 MDHEN, CDR2 SYDVKM. The CDR3 covers 17 residues.

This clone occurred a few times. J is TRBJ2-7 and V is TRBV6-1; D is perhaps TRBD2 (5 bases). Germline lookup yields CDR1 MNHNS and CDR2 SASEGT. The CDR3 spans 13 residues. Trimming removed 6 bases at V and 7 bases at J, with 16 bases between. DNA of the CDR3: TGTGCCAGCAGCTTTGGGAGTCGTAATGAGCAGTACTTC. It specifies CASSFGSRNEQYF.

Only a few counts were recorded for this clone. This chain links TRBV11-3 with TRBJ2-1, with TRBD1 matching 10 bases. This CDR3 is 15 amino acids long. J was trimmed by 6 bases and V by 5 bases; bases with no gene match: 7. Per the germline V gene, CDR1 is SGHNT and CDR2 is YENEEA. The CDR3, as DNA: TGTGCCAGCAGCACCGGGACAGGGGAGGTCAATGAGCAGTTCTTC. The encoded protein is CASSTGTGEVNEQFF. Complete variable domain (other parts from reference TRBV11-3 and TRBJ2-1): EAGVVQSPRYKIIEKKQPVAFWCNPISGHNTLYWYLQNLGQGPELLIRYENEEAVDDSQLPKDRFSAERLKGVDSTLKIQPAELGDSAVYLCASSTGTGEVNEQFFGPGTRLTVL.

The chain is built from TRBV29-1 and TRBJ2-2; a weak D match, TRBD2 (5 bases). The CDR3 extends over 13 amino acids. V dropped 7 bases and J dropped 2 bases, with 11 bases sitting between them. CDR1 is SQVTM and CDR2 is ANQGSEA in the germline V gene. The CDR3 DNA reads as TGCAGCGAACTAGATGGAAACACCGGGGAGCTGTTTTTT. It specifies CSELDGNTGELFF.

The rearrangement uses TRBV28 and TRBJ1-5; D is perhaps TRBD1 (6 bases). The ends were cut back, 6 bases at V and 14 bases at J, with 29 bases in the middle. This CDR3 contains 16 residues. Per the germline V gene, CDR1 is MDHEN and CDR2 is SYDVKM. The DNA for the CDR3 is TGTGCCAGCAGGACCGATCAGGGGCCCGAGAAATTTCTCAAGCATTTT. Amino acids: CASRTDQGPEKFLKHF.

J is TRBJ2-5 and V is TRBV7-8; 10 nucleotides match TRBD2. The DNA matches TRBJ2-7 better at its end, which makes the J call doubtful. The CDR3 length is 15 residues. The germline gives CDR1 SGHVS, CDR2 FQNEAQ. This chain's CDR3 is CASSLVASGSYEQYF. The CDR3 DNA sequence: TGTGCCAGCAGCTTAGTGGCTAGCGGGAGTTACGAGCAGTACTTC.